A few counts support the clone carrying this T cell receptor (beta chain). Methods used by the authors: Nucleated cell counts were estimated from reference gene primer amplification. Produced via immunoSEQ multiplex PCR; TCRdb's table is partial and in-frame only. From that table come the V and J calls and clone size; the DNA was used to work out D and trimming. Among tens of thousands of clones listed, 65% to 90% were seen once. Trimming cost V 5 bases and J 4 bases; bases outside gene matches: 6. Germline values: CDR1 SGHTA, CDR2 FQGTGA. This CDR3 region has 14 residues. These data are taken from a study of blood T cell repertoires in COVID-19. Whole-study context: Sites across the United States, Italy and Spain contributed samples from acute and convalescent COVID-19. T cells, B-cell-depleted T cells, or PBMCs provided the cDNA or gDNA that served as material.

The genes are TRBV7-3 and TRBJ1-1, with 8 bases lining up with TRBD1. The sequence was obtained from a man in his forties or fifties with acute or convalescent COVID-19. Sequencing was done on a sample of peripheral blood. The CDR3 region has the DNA TGTGCCAGCAGCACTGGACAGGGCCTCACTGAAGCTTTCTTT. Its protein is CASSTGQGLTEAFF.